This TCR beta chain was observed in a study of cytomegalovirus exposure and HLA in healthy donors. The study ran its PCR with 60 Vbeta and 13 Jbeta primers. Libraries were prepared by immunoSEQ multiplex PCR; TCRdb keeps only in-frame clonotypes and omits some of them. Here the sample spans about 140,000 clones, 82% being singletons. Study-level results: Most TCR sequences proved rare, with some public TCRs found in many donors.

With 3 bases removed from V and 5 bases from J, the gap between germline ends came to 15 bases. CDR1 is PRHDT and CDR2 is FYEKMQ in the germline V gene (reference sequence). This CDR3 contains 15 residues. About this clone itself: The antigen remains unidentified.

The sequence derives from a man aged 25 to 40 in good health and CMV-seropositive. J is TRBJ2-3 and V is TRBV13; perhaps TRBD2 as D (5 bases). Sequencing used PBMCs. The CDR3 nucleotides read TGTGCCAGCAGCTTCGGACTGGCCCCCGAAGATACGCAGTATTTT. Protein: CASSFGLAPEDTQYF.